These 13 T cell receptor beta chains originate from one sample sequenced in a study of Tregs in tolerant kidney transplant recipients. The nonmyeloablative bone marrow transplants came from related graft donors, with transient mixed chimerism. Profiling relied on immunoSEQ multiplex PCR, and the TCRdb table lists in-frame clones only, not all of them. There are about 81,000 clones in the sample; about 91% occur only once, and 1.5% to 2% lies in the top ten. This material consisted of CD4+ T cells from blood (PBMCs), taken 24 months after the transplant. The receptors stem from a human patient who received a combined kidney and bone marrow transplant. The graft donor may account for some of the T cells.

This clone was detected a few times. The J gene is TRBJ1-1, the V gene TRBV7-3; the D gene is possibly TRBD1 (5 bases). The ends were cut back, 8 bases at V and 0 bases at J, with 13 bases in the middle. The germline gives CDR1 SGHTA, CDR2 FQGTGA. CDR3 length: 14 residues. CDR3 residues: CASSTDPMNTEAFF. The CDR3 DNA reads as TGTGCCAGCTCGACAGACCCTATGAACACTGAAGCTTTCTTT.

In its sample, this clone was seen once. V is TRBV30 and J is TRBJ2-1; no firm D call. The germline V and J ends were trimmed by 1 base and 6 bases, with 13 bases remaining between them. CDR3 size: 14 residues. Germline CDR1 reads GTSNPN; CDR2 reads SVGIG (reference sequence). Written as DNA, the CDR3 is TGTGCCTGGAGTGCCCCCCCCGGGTTCAATGAGCAGTTCTTC. This codes for CAWSAPPGFNEQFF.

V gene TRBV29-1 combines with J gene TRBJ1-4; maybe TRBD1 (5 bases). Germline loops: CDR1 SQVTM, CDR2 ANQGSEA. Between the trimmed V and J ends, which lost 5 bases and 0 bases, there was a span of 7 bases. This CDR3 contains 13 residues. The CDR3 spells CSVQTATNEKLFF. As DNA, the CDR3 is TGCAGCGTTCAGACAGCAACTAATGAAAAACTGTTTTTT.

The chain combines TRBV18 with TRBJ2-5; D is unclear. CDR1 is KGHSH, CDR2 LQKENI, per germline. Trimming left V 0 bases short and J 4 bases short, with 9 bases between. This CDR3 is built from 14 residues. The CDR3 protein is CASSPPLGGETQYF. The CDR3 DNA reads TGTGCCAGCTCACCACCCTTAGGCGGAGAGACCCAGTACTTC.

The chain is built from TRBV29-1 and TRBJ2-3, with D hard to call. The V gene lost 4 bases and the J gene lost 0 bases, with 14 bases spanning the gap. CDR1 and CDR2 (germline): SQVTM, ANQGSEA. This CDR3 spans 15 amino acids. DNA of the CDR3: TGCAGCGTTGTCTTGGCCTCGACTAGCACAGATACGCAGTATTTT. It specifies CSVVLASTSTDTQYF.

This rearrangement joins TRBV25-1 to TRBJ2-3; possibly TRBD2 for D (6 bases). Germline V CDR1 and CDR2: MGHDK, SYGVNS. The CDR3 loop spans 15 amino acids. V shed 5 bases and J shed 3 bases, with 15 bases lying between them. In nucleotides, the CDR3 is TGTGCCAGCAGTTTTTCCATCCGGGGGACAGATACGCAGTATTTT. Encoded protein: CASSFSIRGTDTQYF.

The chain employs TRBV11-2 and TRBJ1-2; D not resolved. The V end lost 0 bases, the J end lost 8 bases, and 16 bases lay between the germline ends. There are 15 residues in the CDR3. Looked up from germline, CDR1 is SGHAT and CDR2 is FQNNGV. CDR3 protein: CASSLDHPSAAGYTF. CDR3 nucleotide sequence: TGTGCCAGCAGCTTAGACCACCCGAGCGCTGCGGGCTACACCTTC.

This sequence joins TRBV7-7 and TRBJ2-5; D might be TRBD1 (6 bases). The CDR3 extends over 13 amino acids. V lost 5 bases to trimming and J lost 2 bases, with 9 bases between them. Germline assignment: CDR1 SSHAT and CDR2 FNYEAQ (reference sequence). The CDR3 is CASSQDRQETQYF. CDR3 sequence (DNA): TGTGCCAGCAGCCAGGACAGACAAGAGACCCAGTACTTC. Using reference TRBV7-7 and TRBJ2-5 for the parts outside the CDR3, the full variable domain is GAGVSQSPRYKVTKRGQDVTLRCDPISSHATLYWYQQALGQGPEFLTYFNYEAQPDKSGLPSDRFSAERPEGSISTLTIQRTEQRDSAMYRCASSQDRQETQYFGPGTRLLVL.

The gene calls are TRBV7-9 and TRBJ2-1; 10 bases line up with TRBD2. Germline lookup yields CDR1 SEHNR and CDR2 FQNEAQ (reference sequence). CDR3 length equals 16 residues. V shed 0 bases and J 7 bases; nucleotides not matched to a gene: 6. The CDR3 coding sequence is TGTGCCAGCAGCTTAGCGAGGGCTAGCGGGGGAAATGAGCAGTTCTTC. The encoded protein is CASSLARASGGNEQFF.

This chain joins TRBV29-1 and TRBJ2-5, with D tentatively TRBD1 (6 bases). The V and J ends lost 8 bases and 2 bases respectively, with 12 bases between them. CDR1 and CDR2 from the germline V gene are SQVTM and ANQGSEA. CDR3 length: 12 residues. CDR3 loop: CSSARGQETQYF. The CDR3 DNA is TGCAGCTCTGCCAGGGGACAAGAGACCCAGTACTTC.

The rearrangement links TRBV19 to TRBJ2-7, with 8 nucleotides matching TRBD2. V gave up 4 bases and J gave up 0 bases; unmatched junction bases: 11. Germline loops: CDR1 LNHDA, CDR2 SQIVND (reference sequence). The CDR3 runs to 17 residues. CDR3 coding DNA: TGTGCCAGTAGTAATACCGGCGGGAGGACCAGCTCCTACGAGCAGTACTTC. Translated: CASSNTGGRTSSYEQYF.

The V gene is TRBV7-8, the J gene TRBJ2-7; a weak D match, TRBD1 (6 bases). Germline V gene sequence: CDR1 SGHVS, CDR2 FQNEAQ. This CDR3 is 14 amino acids long. V was trimmed by 2 bases and J by 2 bases, leaving 10 bases between them. The CDR3 DNA reads TGTGCCAGCAGCTTAAGGGACATTACCTACGAGCAGTACTTC. The encoded protein is CASSLRDITYEQYF.

The chain carries TRBV5-1 and TRBJ2-7, with D possibly being TRBD1 (6 bases). Trimming removed 3 bases at V and 5 bases at J, with 9 bases between. The CDR3 covers 12 residues. Per the germline V gene, CDR1 is SGHRS and CDR2 is YFSETQ. DNA for the CDR3: TGCGCCAGCAGCTCCCGGGACAACGAGCAGTACTTC. Translating it yields CASSSRDNEQYF.